The rows below give T cell receptor beta chains drawn from one sample of a study of blood T cell repertoires in COVID-19. TCRdb's copy holds only in-frame clones and misses some; the assay was immunoSEQ multiplex PCR. The sample yields fewer than 200,000 clones, approximately 88% seen once. The source material was PBMCs or T cells enriched from blood (not recorded which). These receptors came from a woman in her late teens or twenties who had recovered from COVID-19. Each CDR3 is given with its conserved first and last residue. The order of the fields is J gene, V gene, D gene, CDR3 length, clone size, CDR3 DNA, CDR3 protein. D genes are given only for firm matches. Rows may omit the clone size; those that give it use once, few, many or a size class.

j_call: TRBJ1-2; v_call: TRBV30; d_call: .; cdr3_length: 11; clone_size: .; cdr3_nt: TGTGCCTGGAGTGTACTCCGGGGCTACACCTTC; cdr3_aa: CAWSVLRGYTF
j_call: TRBJ1-2; v_call: TRBV30; d_call: .; cdr3_length: 13; clone_size: .; cdr3_nt: TGTGCCTGGAGTGTACGCGGGGGAGGTGGCTACACCTTC; cdr3_aa: CAWSVRGGGGYTF
j_call: TRBJ2-7; v_call: TRBV18; d_call: TRBD1; cdr3_length: 15; clone_size: once; cdr3_nt: TGTGCCAGCTCACCCACCGGGACAGGGCTCTACGAGCAGTACTTC; cdr3_aa: CASSPTGTGLYEQYF
j_call: TRBJ1-3; v_call: TRBV3-1/TRBV3-2; d_call: .; cdr3_length: 15; clone_size: .; cdr3_nt: TGTGCCAGCAGCCAAGTTTCCTCTCGTTCGAACACCATATATTTT; cdr3_aa: CASSQVSSRSNTIYF
j_call: TRBJ2-7; v_call: TRBV29-1; d_call: .; cdr3_length: 12; clone_size: .; cdr3_nt: TGCAGCGTTGAAGGGGAGGACTACGAGCAGTACTTC; cdr3_aa: CSVEGEDYEQYF
j_call: TRBJ1-2; v_call: TRBV6-5; d_call: .; cdr3_length: 13; clone_size: .; cdr3_nt: TGTGCCAGCAGTATTAGCCAAGGGGATGGCTACACCTTC; cdr3_aa: CASSISQGDGYTF
j_call: TRBJ1-1; v_call: TRBV27; d_call: .; cdr3_length: 13; clone_size: .; cdr3_nt: TGTGCCAGCACATCAGGGGCGAACACTGAAGCTTTCTTT; cdr3_aa: CASTSGANTEAFF
j_call: TRBJ2-7; v_call: TRBV20-1; d_call: .; cdr3_length: 11; clone_size: .; cdr3_nt: TGCAGTGCCAGAGATAGCTACGAGCAGTACTTC; cdr3_aa: CSARDSYEQYF
j_call: TRBJ1-2; v_call: TRBV6-6; d_call: TRBD1; cdr3_length: 17; clone_size: once; cdr3_nt: TGTGCCAGCAGTCCCCAGGGACAGTTTATGACTAACTATGGCTACACCTTC; cdr3_aa: CASSPQGQFMTNYGYTF
j_call: TRBJ1-2; v_call: TRBV12-3/TRBV12-4; d_call: .; cdr3_length: 13; clone_size: .; cdr3_nt: TGTGCCAGCAGTTTTAGTGAGCGGGTTGGCTACACCTTC; cdr3_aa: CASSFSERVGYTF
j_call: TRBJ1-1; v_call: TRBV7-2; d_call: .; cdr3_length: 15; clone_size: .; cdr3_nt: TGTGCCAGCAGCTTTTCTGGGAGCCGGAACACTGAAGCTTTCTTT; cdr3_aa: CASSFSGSRNTEAFF
j_call: TRBJ1-4; v_call: TRBV7-2; d_call: .; cdr3_length: 15; clone_size: many; cdr3_nt: TGTGCCAGCAGCCGTAAAGGGGGGGGTAATGAAAAACTGTTTTTT; cdr3_aa: CASSRKGGGNEKLFF
j_call: TRBJ2-5; v_call: TRBV19; d_call: TRBD2; cdr3_length: 16; clone_size: .; cdr3_nt: TGTGCCAGTAGCGAAACCAGCGGGAGTGTCGTAGAGACCCAGTACTTC; cdr3_aa: CASSETSGSVVETQYF
j_call: TRBJ2-4; v_call: TRBV5-1; d_call: .; cdr3_length: 16; clone_size: .; cdr3_nt: TGCGCCAGCAGCTTGGATGCGGATCTAGCCAAAAACATTCAGTACTTC; cdr3_aa: CASSLDADLAKNIQYF
j_call: TRBJ1-5; v_call: TRBV19; d_call: .; cdr3_length: 16; clone_size: .; cdr3_nt: TGTGCCAGTAGTATATGGGGCAGGACGCCCTGGCAGCCCCAGCATTTT; cdr3_aa: CASSIWGRTPWQPQHF
j_call: TRBJ1-3; v_call: TRBV7-9; d_call: TRBD1; cdr3_length: 13; clone_size: .; cdr3_nt: TGTGCCAGCAAAACAGGGGCTGGAAACACCATATATTTT; cdr3_aa: CASKTGAGNTIYF
j_call: TRBJ1-6; v_call: TRBV7-9; d_call: TRBD1; cdr3_length: 14; clone_size: .; cdr3_nt: TGTGCCAGCAGCCCCGACAGGGATAATTCACCCCTCCACTTT; cdr3_aa: CASSPDRDNSPLHF
j_call: TRBJ2-7; v_call: TRBV5-1; d_call: .; cdr3_length: 12; clone_size: .; cdr3_nt: TGCGCCAGCAGCCGGGACACCTACGAGCAGTACTTC; cdr3_aa: CASSRDTYEQYF
j_call: TRBJ1-4; v_call: TRBV7-9; d_call: TRBD1; cdr3_length: 16; clone_size: once; cdr3_nt: TGTGCCAGCAGCCACAGTGGGGGACAGACTAATGAAAAACTGTTTTTT; cdr3_aa: CASSHSGGQTNEKLFF
j_call: TRBJ1-2; v_call: TRBV29-1; d_call: TRBD1; cdr3_length: 12; clone_size: .; cdr3_nt: TGCAGCGGGGGGGACAGGGACCATGGCTACACCTTC; cdr3_aa: CSGGDRDHGYTF
j_call: TRBJ1-1; v_call: TRBV28; d_call: TRBD1; cdr3_length: 15; clone_size: .; cdr3_nt: TGTGCCAGCAGTGATCACTCCGGACAGGGAGGTGAAGCTTTCTTT; cdr3_aa: CASSDHSGQGGEAFF
j_call: TRBJ1-1; v_call: TRBV5-1; d_call: TRBD1; cdr3_length: 15; clone_size: few; cdr3_nt: TGCGCCAGCAGCTTCTCAGGGGGCGCGAACACTGAAGCTTTCTTT; cdr3_aa: CASSFSGGANTEAFF
j_call: TRBJ2-1; v_call: TRBV6-4; d_call: TRBD2; cdr3_length: 14; clone_size: .; cdr3_nt: TGTGCCAGCAGGGAGACTAGCGGGGGAGCTGAGCAGTTCTTC; cdr3_aa: CASRETSGGAEQFF
j_call: TRBJ1-2; v_call: TRBV11-2; d_call: TRBD1; cdr3_length: 14; clone_size: .; cdr3_nt: TGTGCCAGCACCCCGACAGGGGGGGACTATGGCTACACCTTC; cdr3_aa: CASTPTGGDYGYTF
j_call: TRBJ2-1; v_call: TRBV9; d_call: .; cdr3_length: 14; clone_size: .; cdr3_nt: TGTGCCAGCAGCGTAGACAGGGTGGACAATGAGCAGTTCTTC; cdr3_aa: CASSVDRVDNEQFF
j_call: TRBJ1-2; v_call: TRBV6-1; d_call: .; cdr3_length: 13; clone_size: once; cdr3_nt: TGTGCCAGCAGTGACAGGGGCGAGTATGGCTACACCTTC; cdr3_aa: CASSDRGEYGYTF
j_call: TRBJ1-4; v_call: TRBV7-2; d_call: .; cdr3_length: 13; clone_size: .; cdr3_nt: TGTGCCAGCAGCTCGATGCACGGGGAAAAACTGTTTTTT; cdr3_aa: CASSSMHGEKLFF
j_call: TRBJ2-7; v_call: TRBV4-2; d_call: .; cdr3_length: 15; clone_size: .; cdr3_nt: TGTGCCAGCAGCCAAGAAACCGGGGAGTCCTACGAGCAGTACTTC; cdr3_aa: CASSQETGESYEQYF
j_call: TRBJ1-2; v_call: TRBV7-9; d_call: TRBD1; cdr3_length: 16; clone_size: .; cdr3_nt: TGTGCCAGCAGCTTCGTGTACAGGGACAGGGAAAATGGCTACACCTTC; cdr3_aa: CASSFVYRDRENGYTF
j_call: TRBJ2-5; v_call: TRBV24-1; d_call: TRBD1; cdr3_length: 15; clone_size: once; cdr3_nt: TGTGCCACCAGTGACAGGGACAGGGCTAGAGAGACCCAGTACTTC; cdr3_aa: CATSDRDRARETQYF
j_call: TRBJ1-4; v_call: TRBV9; d_call: TRBD1; cdr3_length: 15; clone_size: once; cdr3_nt: TGTGCCAGCAGCGTAGGAGGGACAGGGAGTGAAAAACTGTTTTTT; cdr3_aa: CASSVGGTGSEKLFF
j_call: TRBJ2-5; v_call: TRBV20-1; d_call: .; cdr3_length: 11; clone_size: .; cdr3_nt: TGTGAGATGAGAAACCAAGAGACCCAGTACTTC; cdr3_aa: CEMRNQETQYF
j_call: TRBJ1-6; v_call: TRBV10-3; d_call: .; cdr3_length: 16; clone_size: .; cdr3_nt: TGTGCCATCAAAGAGGCTGGGAGCTCCTATAATTCACCCCTCCACTTT; cdr3_aa: CAIKEAGSSYNSPLHF
j_call: TRBJ2-3; v_call: TRBV29-1; d_call: .; cdr3_length: 14; clone_size: once; cdr3_nt: TGCAGCGTTGCTGGTTCCGGGACTTCAGATACGCAGTATTTT; cdr3_aa: CSVAGSGTSDTQYF
j_call: TRBJ2-2; v_call: TRBV2; d_call: TRBD1; cdr3_length: 14; clone_size: .; cdr3_nt: TGTGCCAGCTCCGGACAGGGGAACACCGGGGAGCTGTTTTTT; cdr3_aa: CASSGQGNTGELFF
j_call: TRBJ2-2; v_call: TRBV5-1; d_call: .; cdr3_length: 17; clone_size: .; cdr3_nt: TGCGCCAGCAGCTTGCTGAATCAGGGGCTGAACACCGGGGAGCTGTTTTTT; cdr3_aa: CASSLLNQGLNTGELFF
j_call: TRBJ1-1; v_call: TRBV19; d_call: .; cdr3_length: 15; clone_size: .; cdr3_nt: TGTGCCAGTAGTATAGGGGACATGGGGGTCACTGAAGCTTTCTTT; cdr3_aa: CASSIGDMGVTEAFF
j_call: TRBJ1-2; v_call: TRBV14; d_call: .; cdr3_length: 15; clone_size: .; cdr3_nt: TGTGCCAGCAGCTTACAACAGGTGGCTCCCTATGGCTACACCTTC; cdr3_aa: CASSLQQVAPYGYTF
j_call: TRBJ2-1; v_call: TRBV6-5; d_call: TRBD1; cdr3_length: 15; clone_size: .; cdr3_nt: TGTGCCAGCATCCCGACAGGGGGCTCCTACAATGAGCAGTTCTTC; cdr3_aa: CASIPTGGSYNEQFF
j_call: TRBJ2-7; v_call: TRBV29-1; d_call: .; cdr3_length: 14; clone_size: .; cdr3_nt: TGCAGCGTCACCATAACGGGACAACCCTACGAGCAGTACTTC; cdr3_aa: CSVTITGQPYEQYF
j_call: TRBJ2-1; v_call: TRBV7-2; d_call: .; cdr3_length: 15; clone_size: .; cdr3_nt: TGTGCCAGCAGCTTTTACAGGGACTCCTACAATGAGCAGTTCTTC; cdr3_aa: CASSFYRDSYNEQFF
j_call: TRBJ1-5; v_call: TRBV7-2; d_call: .; cdr3_length: 14; clone_size: .; cdr3_nt: TGTGCCAGCAGCTTAGACGGTGGAGCGCGGTCCCAGCATTTT; cdr3_aa: CASSLDGGARSQHF
j_call: TRBJ2-1; v_call: TRBV30; d_call: .; cdr3_length: 13; clone_size: .; cdr3_nt: TGTGCCTCGTCCCCTCCCGGCTACAATGAGCAGTTCTTC; cdr3_aa: CASSPPGYNEQFF
j_call: TRBJ2-5; v_call: TRBV15; d_call: .; cdr3_length: 15; clone_size: .; cdr3_nt: TGTGCCACCAGCGCCCGGCAAGCAGGGGTTGAGACCCAGTACTTC; cdr3_aa: CATSARQAGVETQYF
j_call: TRBJ1-2; v_call: TRBV5-1; d_call: TRBD1; cdr3_length: 18; clone_size: .; cdr3_nt: TGCGCCAGCAGCTTAACCTACAGGGGACGGAGAGGGGACTATGGCTACACCTTC; cdr3_aa: CASSLTYRGRRGDYGYTF
j_call: TRBJ1-6; v_call: TRBV5-8; d_call: .; cdr3_length: 16; clone_size: once; cdr3_nt: TGTGCCAGCACCCCTCACCTGAGCTCCTATAATTCACCCCTCCACTTT; cdr3_aa: CASTPHLSSYNSPLHF
j_call: TRBJ2-3; v_call: TRBV28; d_call: TRBD1; cdr3_length: 16; clone_size: .; cdr3_nt: TGTGCCAGCAGTTTACGTGGGACAGGGTACCCAGATACGCAGTATTTT; cdr3_aa: CASSLRGTGYPDTQYF
j_call: TRBJ2-7; v_call: TRBV5-1; d_call: .; cdr3_length: 15; clone_size: .; cdr3_nt: TGCGCCAGCAGCCTTGGAGGGACGGGGATATACGAGCAGTACTTC; cdr3_aa: CASSLGGTGIYEQYF
j_call: TRBJ2-1; v_call: TRBV19; d_call: TRBD2; cdr3_length: 14; clone_size: .; cdr3_nt: TGTGCCAGTAGTATCCCGGGGGGACGCCATGAGCAGTTCTTC; cdr3_aa: CASSIPGGRHEQFF
j_call: TRBJ2-7; v_call: TRBV9; d_call: .; cdr3_length: 15; clone_size: .; cdr3_nt: TGTGCCAGCAGCCCTATCACACAGGGTCCCTACGAGCAGTACTTC; cdr3_aa: CASSPITQGPYEQYF
j_call: TRBJ2-2; v_call: TRBV7-9; d_call: .; cdr3_length: 15; clone_size: .; cdr3_nt: TGTGCCAGCAGCCTTAGCGTATCGAACACCGGGGAGCTGTTTTTT; cdr3_aa: CASSLSVSNTGELFF
j_call: TRBJ2-7; v_call: TRBV2; d_call: .; cdr3_length: 11; clone_size: few; cdr3_nt: TGTGCCAGCCTAAATCCGGGCGAGCAGTACTTC; cdr3_aa: CASLNPGEQYF
j_call: TRBJ1-1; v_call: TRBV4-1; d_call: TRBD1; cdr3_length: 16; clone_size: .; cdr3_nt: TGCGCCAGCAGCCAAGTGGAGGGCCCAGGGGGCACTGAAGCTTTCTTT; cdr3_aa: CASSQVEGPGGTEAFF
j_call: TRBJ1-4; v_call: TRBV29-1; d_call: .; cdr3_length: 15; clone_size: once; cdr3_nt: TGCAGCGTTGCAATCGGAGGGGCAACTAATGAAAAACTGTTTTTT; cdr3_aa: CSVAIGGATNEKLFF
j_call: TRBJ2-2; v_call: TRBV5-4; d_call: .; cdr3_length: 13; clone_size: once; cdr3_nt: TGTGCCAGCAGCTTAAATACAGGTGTTGAGCTGTTTTTT; cdr3_aa: CASSLNTGVELFF
j_call: TRBJ2-7; v_call: TRBV6-2/TRBV6-3; d_call: .; cdr3_length: 15; clone_size: once; cdr3_nt: TGTGCCAGCAGTTACTCGATGGAGGGCTCCTACGAGCAGTACTTC; cdr3_aa: CASSYSMEGSYEQYF
j_call: TRBJ1-6; v_call: TRBV19; d_call: .; cdr3_length: 21; clone_size: .; cdr3_nt: TGTGCCAGTTCCACTACTCTGCGGGGGCAGTGGGGGCGAATCTATAATTCACCCCTCCACTTT; cdr3_aa: CASSTTLRGQWGRIYNSPLHF